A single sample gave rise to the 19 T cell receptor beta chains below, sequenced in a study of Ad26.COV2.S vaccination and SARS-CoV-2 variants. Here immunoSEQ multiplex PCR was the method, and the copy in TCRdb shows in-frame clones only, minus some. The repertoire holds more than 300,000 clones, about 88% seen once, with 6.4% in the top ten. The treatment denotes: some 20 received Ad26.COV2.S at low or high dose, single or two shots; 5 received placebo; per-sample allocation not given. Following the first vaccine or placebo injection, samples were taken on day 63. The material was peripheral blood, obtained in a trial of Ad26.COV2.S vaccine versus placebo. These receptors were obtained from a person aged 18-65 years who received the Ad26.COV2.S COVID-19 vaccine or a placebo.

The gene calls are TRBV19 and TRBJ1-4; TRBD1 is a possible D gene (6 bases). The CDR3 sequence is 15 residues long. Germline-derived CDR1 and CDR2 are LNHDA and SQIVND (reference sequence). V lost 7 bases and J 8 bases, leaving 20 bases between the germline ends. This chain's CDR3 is CASTPQATGWEKLFF. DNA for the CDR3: TGTGCCAGTACACCCCAGGCCACAGGGTGGGAAAAACTGTTTTTT.

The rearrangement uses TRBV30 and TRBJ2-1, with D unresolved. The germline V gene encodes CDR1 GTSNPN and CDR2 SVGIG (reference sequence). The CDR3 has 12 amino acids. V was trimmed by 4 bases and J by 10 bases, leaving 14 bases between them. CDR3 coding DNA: TGTGCCTGGACCGCGCTAGGATTCGAGCAGTTCTTC. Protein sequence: CAWTALGFEQFF. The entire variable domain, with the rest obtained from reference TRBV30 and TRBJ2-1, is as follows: SQTIHQWPATLVQPVGSPLSLECTVEGTSNPNLYWYRQAAGRGLQLLFYSVGIGQISSEVPQNLSASRPQDRQFILSSKKLLLSDSGFYLCAWTALGFEQFFGPGTRLTVL.

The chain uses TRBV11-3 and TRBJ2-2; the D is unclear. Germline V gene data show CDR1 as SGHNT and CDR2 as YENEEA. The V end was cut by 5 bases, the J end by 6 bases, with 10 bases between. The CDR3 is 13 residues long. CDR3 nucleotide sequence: TGTGCCAGCAGCAAAACCGTTGCCGGGGAGCTGTTTTTT. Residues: CASSKTVAGELFF.

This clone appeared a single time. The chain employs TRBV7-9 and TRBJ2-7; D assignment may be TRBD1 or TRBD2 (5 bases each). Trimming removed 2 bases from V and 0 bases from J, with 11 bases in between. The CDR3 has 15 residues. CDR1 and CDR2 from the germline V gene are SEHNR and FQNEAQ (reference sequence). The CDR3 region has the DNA TGTGCCAGCAGCTTACGGGGACCAAGCTCCTACGAGCAGTACTTC. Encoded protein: CASSLRGPSSYEQYF.

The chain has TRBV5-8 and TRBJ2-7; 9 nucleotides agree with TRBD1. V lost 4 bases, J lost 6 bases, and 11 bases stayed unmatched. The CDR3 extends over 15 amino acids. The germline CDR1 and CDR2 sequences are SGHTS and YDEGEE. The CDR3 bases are TGTGCCAGCAGCGCGGGGAGGGACAGGGTGGCCGAGCAGTACTTC. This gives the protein CASSAGRDRVAEQYF.

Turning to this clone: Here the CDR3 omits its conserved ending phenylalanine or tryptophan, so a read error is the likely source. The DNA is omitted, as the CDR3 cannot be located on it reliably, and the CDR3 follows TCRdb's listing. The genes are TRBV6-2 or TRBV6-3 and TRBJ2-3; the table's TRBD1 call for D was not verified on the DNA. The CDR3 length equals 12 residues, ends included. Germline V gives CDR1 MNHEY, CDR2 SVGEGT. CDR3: CASSSVGRGIIL.

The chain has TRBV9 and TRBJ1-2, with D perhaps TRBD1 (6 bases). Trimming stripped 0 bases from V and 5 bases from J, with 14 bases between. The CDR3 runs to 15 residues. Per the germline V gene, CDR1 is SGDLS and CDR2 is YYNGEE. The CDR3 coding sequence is TGTGCCAGCAGCGTAGCAAACAGGGAGGCGTATGGCTACACCTTC. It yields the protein CASSVANREAYGYTF.

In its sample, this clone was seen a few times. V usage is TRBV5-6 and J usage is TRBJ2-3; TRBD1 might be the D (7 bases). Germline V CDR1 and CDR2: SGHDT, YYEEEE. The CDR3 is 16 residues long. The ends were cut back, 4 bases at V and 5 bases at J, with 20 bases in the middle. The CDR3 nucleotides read TGTGCCAGCAGCCTGCCGGGAAGGGGGCGGGGAGATACGCAGTATTTT. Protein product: CASSLPGRGRGDTQYF.

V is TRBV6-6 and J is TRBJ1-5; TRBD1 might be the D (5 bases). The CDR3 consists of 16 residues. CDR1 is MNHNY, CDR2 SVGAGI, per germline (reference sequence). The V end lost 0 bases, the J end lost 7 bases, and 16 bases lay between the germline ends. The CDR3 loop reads CASSYSIQGLFQPQHF. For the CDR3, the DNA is TGTGCCAGCAGTTACTCGATTCAGGGTCTTTTCCAGCCCCAGCATTTT.

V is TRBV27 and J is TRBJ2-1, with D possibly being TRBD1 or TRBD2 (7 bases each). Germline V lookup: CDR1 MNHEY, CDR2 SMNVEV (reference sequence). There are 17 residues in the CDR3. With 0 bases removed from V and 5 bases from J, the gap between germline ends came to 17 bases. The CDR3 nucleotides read TGTGCCAGCAGTTTATCGACAGGGAGGGCCGGCCACAATGAGCAGTTCTTC. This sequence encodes CASSLSTGRAGHNEQFF.

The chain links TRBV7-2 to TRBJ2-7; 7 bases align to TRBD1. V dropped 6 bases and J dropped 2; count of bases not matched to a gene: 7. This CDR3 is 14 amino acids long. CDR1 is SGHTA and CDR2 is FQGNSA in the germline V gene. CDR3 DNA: TGTGCCAGCAGGGGACAGTGGGGGACCTACGAGCAGTACTTC. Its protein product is CASRGQWGTYEQYF.

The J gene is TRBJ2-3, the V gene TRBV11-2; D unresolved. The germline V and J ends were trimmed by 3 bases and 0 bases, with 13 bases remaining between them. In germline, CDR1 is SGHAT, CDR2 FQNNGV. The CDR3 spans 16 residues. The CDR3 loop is CASSFLLRSSTDTQYF. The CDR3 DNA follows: TGTGCCAGCAGCTTTCTTTTGAGGAGTAGCACAGATACGCAGTATTTT. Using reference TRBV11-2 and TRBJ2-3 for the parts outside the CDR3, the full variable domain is EAGVAQSPRYKIIEKRQSVAFWCNPISGHATLYWYQQILGQGPKLLIQFQNNGVVDDSQLPKDRFSAERLKGVDSTLKIQPAKLEDSAVYLCASSFLLRSSTDTQYFGPGTRLTVL.

CDR3 sequence (DNA): TGTGCCAGCAGTTACGACACCGGGACTAGCGGGAGTCGGGATACGCAGTATTTT. It translates to CASSYDTGTSGSRDTQYF. This chain joins TRBV28 and TRBJ2-3, with 14 bases fitting TRBD2. The CDR3 is made up of 18 amino acids. Germline values: CDR1 MDHEN, CDR2 SYDVKM. The V gene end was trimmed by 4 bases and the J gene end by 6 bases; junction bases not matched to a gene: 12.

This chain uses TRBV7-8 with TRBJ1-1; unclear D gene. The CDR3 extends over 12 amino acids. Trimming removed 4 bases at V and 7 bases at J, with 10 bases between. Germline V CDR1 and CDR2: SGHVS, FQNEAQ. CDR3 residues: CASSSEVGEAFF. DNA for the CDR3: TGTGCCAGCAGCTCAGAGGTCGGTGAAGCTTTCTTT. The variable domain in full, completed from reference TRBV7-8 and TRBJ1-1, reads GAGVSQSPRYKVAKRGQDVALRCDPISGHVSLFWYQQALGQGPEFLTYFQNEAQLDKSGLPSDRFFAERPEGSVSTLKIQRTQQEDSAVYLCASSSEVGEAFFGQGTRLTVV.

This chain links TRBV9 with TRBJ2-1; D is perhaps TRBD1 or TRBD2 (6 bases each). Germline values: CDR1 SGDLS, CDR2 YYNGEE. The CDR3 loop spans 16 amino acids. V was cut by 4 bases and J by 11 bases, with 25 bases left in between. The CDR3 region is CASSSGGGHINQKQFF. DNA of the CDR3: TGTGCCAGCAGCTCCGGTGGGGGGCATATCAACCAAAAGCAGTTCTTC.

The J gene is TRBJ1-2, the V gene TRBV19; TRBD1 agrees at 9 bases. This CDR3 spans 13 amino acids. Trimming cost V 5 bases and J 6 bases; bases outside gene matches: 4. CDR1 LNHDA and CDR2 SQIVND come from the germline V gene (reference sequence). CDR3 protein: CASSGDRDDGYTF. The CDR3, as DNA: TGTGCCAGTAGTGGGGACAGGGATGATGGCTACACCTTC.

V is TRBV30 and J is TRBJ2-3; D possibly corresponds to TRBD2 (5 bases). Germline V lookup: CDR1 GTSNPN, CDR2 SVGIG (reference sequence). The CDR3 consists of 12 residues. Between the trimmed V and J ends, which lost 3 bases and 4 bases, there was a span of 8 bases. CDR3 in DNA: TGTGCCTGGAGAACCGGGGCAGATACGCAGTATTTT. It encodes CAWRTGADTQYF.

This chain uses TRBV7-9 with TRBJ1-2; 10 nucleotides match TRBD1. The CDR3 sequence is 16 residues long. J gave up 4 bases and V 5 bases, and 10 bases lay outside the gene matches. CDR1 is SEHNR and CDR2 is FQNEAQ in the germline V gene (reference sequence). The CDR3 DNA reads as TGTGCCAGCAGCGCCCGGACAGGGGGAGGGGGCTATGGCTACACCTTC. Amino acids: CASSARTGGGGYGYTF.

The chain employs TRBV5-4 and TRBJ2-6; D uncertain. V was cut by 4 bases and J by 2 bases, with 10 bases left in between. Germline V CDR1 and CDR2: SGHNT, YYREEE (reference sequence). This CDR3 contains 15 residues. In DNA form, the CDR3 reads TGTGCCAGCAGCACCCGCCAGGCTGGGGCCAACGTCCTGACTTTC. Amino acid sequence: CASSTRQAGANVLTF.